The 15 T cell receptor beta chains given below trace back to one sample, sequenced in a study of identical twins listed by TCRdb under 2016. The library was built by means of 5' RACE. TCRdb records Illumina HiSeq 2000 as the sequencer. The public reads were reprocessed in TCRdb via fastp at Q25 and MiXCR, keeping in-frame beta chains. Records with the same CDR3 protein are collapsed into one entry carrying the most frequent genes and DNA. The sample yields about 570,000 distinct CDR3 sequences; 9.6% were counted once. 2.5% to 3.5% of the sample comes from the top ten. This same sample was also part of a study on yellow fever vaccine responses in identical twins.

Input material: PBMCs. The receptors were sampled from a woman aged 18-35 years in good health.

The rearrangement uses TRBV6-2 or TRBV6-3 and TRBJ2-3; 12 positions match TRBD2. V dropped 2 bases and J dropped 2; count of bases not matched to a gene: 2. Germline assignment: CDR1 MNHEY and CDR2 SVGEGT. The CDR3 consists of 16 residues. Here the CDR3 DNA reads TGTGCCAGCAGTTACGGACTAGCGGGATTCACAGATACGCAGTATTTT. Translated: CASSYGLAGFTDTQYF.

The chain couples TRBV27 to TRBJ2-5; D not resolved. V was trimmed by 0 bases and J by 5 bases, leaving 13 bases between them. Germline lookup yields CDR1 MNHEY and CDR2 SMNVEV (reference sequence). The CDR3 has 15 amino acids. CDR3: CASSLSQPLGETQYF. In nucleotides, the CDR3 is TGTGCCAGCAGTTTATCGCAACCCCTCGGGGAGACCCAGTACTTC.

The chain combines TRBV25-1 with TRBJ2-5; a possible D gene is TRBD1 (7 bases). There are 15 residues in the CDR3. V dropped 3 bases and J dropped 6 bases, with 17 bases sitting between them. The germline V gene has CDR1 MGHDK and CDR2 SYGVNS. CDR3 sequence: CASSDHQGGGKTQYF. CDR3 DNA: TGTGCCAGCAGTGACCACCAAGGGGGCGGGAAGACCCAGTACTTC.

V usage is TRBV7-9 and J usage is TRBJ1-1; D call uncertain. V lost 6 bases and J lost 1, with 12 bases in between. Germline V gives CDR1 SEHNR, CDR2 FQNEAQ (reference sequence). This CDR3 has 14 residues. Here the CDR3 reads CASRDGVGNTEAFF. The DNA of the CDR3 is TGTGCCAGCAGGGACGGGGTGGGGAACACTGAAGCTTTCTTT. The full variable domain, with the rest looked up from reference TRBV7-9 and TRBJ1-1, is DTGVSQNPRHKITKRGQNVTFRCDPISEHNRLYWYRQTLGQGPEFLTYFQNEAQLEKSRLLSDRFSAERPKGSFSTLEIQRTEQGDSAMYLCASRDGVGNTEAFFGQGTRLTVV.

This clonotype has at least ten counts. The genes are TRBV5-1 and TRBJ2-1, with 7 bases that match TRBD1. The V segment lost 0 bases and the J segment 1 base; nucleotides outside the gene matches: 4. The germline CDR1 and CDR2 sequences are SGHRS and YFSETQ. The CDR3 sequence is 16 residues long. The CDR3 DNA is TGCGCCAGCAGCTTGGCTAGGACAGGATCCTACAATGAGCAGTTCTTC. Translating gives CASSLARTGSYNEQFF. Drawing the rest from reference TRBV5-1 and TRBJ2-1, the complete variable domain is KAGVTQTPRYLIKTRGQQVTLSCSPISGHRSVSWYQQTPGQGLQFLFEYFSETQRNKGNFPGRFSGRQFSNSRSEMNVSTLELGDSALYLCASSLARTGSYNEQFFGPGTRLTVL.

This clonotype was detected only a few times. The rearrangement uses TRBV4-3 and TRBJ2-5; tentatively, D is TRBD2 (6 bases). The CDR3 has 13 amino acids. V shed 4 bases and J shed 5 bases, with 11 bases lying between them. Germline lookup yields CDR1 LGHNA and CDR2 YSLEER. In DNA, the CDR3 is TGCGCCAGCAGCCTGACTAGTTGGGAGACCCAGTACTTC. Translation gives CASSLTSWETQYF.

Here the CDR3 DNA reads TGTGCCAGCAGCCAAGGGGGGGGCGCCTACAATGAGCAGTTCTTC. Encoded protein: CASSQGGGAYNEQFF. The V call is TRBV3-1, the J call TRBJ2-1, with D perhaps matching TRBD2 (7 bases). The germline gives CDR1 LGHDT, CDR2 YNNKEL (reference sequence). The CDR3 extends over 15 amino acids. Trimming stripped 1 base from V and 2 bases from J, with 9 bases between.

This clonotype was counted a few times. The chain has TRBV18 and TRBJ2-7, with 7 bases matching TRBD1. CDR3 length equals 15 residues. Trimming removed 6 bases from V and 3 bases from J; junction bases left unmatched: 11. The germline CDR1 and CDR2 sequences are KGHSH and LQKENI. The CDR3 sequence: CASSSSPGQSYEQYF. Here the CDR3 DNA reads TGTGCCAGCTCTTCAAGCCCGGGACAGAGCTACGAGCAGTACTTC.

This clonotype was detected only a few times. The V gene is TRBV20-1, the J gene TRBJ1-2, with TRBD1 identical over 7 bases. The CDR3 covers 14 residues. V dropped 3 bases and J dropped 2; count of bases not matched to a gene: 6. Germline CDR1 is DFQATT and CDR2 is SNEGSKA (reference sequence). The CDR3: CSARTGSPNYGYTF. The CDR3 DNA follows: TGCAGTGCTAGGACAGGGTCTCCCAACTATGGCTACACCTTC.

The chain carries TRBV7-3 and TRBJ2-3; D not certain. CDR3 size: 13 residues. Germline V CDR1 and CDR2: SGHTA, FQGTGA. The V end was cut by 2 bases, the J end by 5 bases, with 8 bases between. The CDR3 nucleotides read TGTGCCAGCAGCTTAGAATTCGAAGATACGCAGTATTTT. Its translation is CASSLEFEDTQYF. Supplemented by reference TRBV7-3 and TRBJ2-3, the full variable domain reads GAGVSQTPSNKVTEKGKYVELRCDPISGHTALYWYRQSLGQGPEFLIYFQGTGAADDSGLPNDRFFAVRPEGSVSTLKIQRTERGDSAVYLCASSLEFEDTQYFGPGTRLTVL.

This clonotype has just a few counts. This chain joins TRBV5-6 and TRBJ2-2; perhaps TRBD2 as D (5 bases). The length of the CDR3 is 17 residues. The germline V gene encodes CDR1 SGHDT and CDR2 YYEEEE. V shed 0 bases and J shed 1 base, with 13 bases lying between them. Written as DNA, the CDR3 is TGTGCCAGCAGCTTGGCCCGGAGGCGAGGGAACACCGGGGAGCTGTTTTTT. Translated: CASSLARRRGNTGELFF.

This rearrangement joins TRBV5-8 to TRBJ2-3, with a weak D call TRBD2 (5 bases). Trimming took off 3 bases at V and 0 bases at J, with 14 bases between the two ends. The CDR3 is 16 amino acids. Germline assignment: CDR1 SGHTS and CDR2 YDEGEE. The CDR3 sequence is CASSSGERFSTDTQYF. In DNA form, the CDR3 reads TGTGCCAGCAGCTCTGGGGAGCGATTTAGCACAGATACGCAGTATTTT. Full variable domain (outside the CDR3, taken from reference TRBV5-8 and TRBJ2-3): EAGVTQSPTHLIKTRGQQATLRCSPISGHTSVYWYQQALGLGLQFLLWYDEGEERNRGNFPPRFSGRQFPNYSSELNVNALELEDSALYLCASSSGERFSTDTQYFGPGTRLTVL.

Here the CDR3 DNA reads TGCAGTGCTCTGGACTACTATGGCTACACCTTC. The encoded protein is CSALDYYGYTF. The rearrangement uses TRBV20-1 and TRBJ1-2; no reliable D call. This CDR3 is built from 11 residues. The germline gives CDR1 DFQATT, CDR2 SNEGSKA (reference sequence). V was clipped by 5 bases and J by 3 bases, with 7 bases between them.

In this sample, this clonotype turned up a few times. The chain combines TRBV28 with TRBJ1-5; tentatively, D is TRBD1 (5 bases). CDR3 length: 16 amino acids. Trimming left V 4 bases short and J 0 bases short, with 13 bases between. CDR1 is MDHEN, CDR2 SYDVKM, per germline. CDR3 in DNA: TGTGCCAGCAGTTCCTCCAGGGCCTATAGCAATCAGCCCCAGCATTTT. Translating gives CASSSSRAYSNQPQHF.

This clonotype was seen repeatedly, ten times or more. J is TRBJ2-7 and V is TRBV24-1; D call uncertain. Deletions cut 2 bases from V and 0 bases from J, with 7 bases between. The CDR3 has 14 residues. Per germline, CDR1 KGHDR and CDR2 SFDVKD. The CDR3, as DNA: TGTGCCACCAGTGATTCAGCCTCCTCCTACGAGCAGTACTTC. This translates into CATSDSASSYEQYF.